The present T cell receptor (beta chain) was sequenced within a study of blood T cell repertoires in COVID-19. Study information: COVID-19 samples from acute and convalescent phases originated in the United States, Italy and Spain. T cells, B-cell-depleted T cells, or PBMCs supplied cDNA or gDNA.

Germline values: CDR1 LNHNV, CDR2 YYDKDF (reference sequence). The length of the CDR3 is 12 residues. With 3 bases removed from V and 5 bases from J, the gap between germline ends came to 5 bases. Authors' processing steps: The assay estimated nucleated cells by amplifying reference gene primers. Generated by immunoSEQ multiplex PCR, the TCRdb table keeps only in-frame clones and is missing some. V, J and clone size were drawn from that table, and D and trimming were deduced from the DNA. The data show under 75,000 clones, roughly nine tenths seen once. Sequencing was performed on peripheral blood. The clonotype originates from a man aged 45 to 65 with acute or convalescent COVID-19. The chain combines TRBV15 with TRBJ1-5; D is unclear. CDR3 sequence reads: CATSSRDQPQHF. The CDR3 nucleotides read TGTGCCACCAGCAGCCGGGATCAGCCCCAGCATTTT.